A selection of T cell receptor beta chains follows, all from one sample in a study of T-cell memory formation after mild COVID-19. TCRdb re-called the 5' RACE reads through MiXCR, storing one row per CDR3 protein. Of 350,000 to 400,000 distinct CDR3 sequences in the sample, approximately 15% were seen once. The sample was PBMCs or a T cell subset sorted from them (not recorded which). The receptor source for this set is a man younger than 35 who had mild COVID-19 (a few samples of this study predate the infection). Cell type and time point are not known. The CDR3 runs from the conserved cysteine through the conserved F or W. The D gene is left open where the match is weak. A clone size is listed for some rows: how often the clone was seen (once, few, many), or a class if it is expanded.

j_call,v_call,d_call,clone_size,cdr3_nt,cdr3_aa
TRBJ2-3,TRBV3-1,TRBD1,few,TGTGCCAGCAGCGGCATCAGGGGGTCCACAGATACGCAGTATTTT,CASSGIRGSTDTQYF
TRBJ2-7,TRBV6-1,NA,few,TGTGCCAGCAGGGGCGGGTCCAACTACGAGCAGTACTTC,CASRGGSNYEQYF
TRBJ2-5,TRBV6-1,NA,NA,TGTGCCAGCTGCGGGACGGCACAAGAGACCCAGTACTTC,CASCGTAQETQYF
TRBJ2-2,TRBV2,TRBD1,NA,TGTGCCAGGCGACAGGGACCGAACACCGGGGAGCTGTTTTTT,CARRQGPNTGELFF
TRBJ1-2,TRBV5-1,NA,few,TGCGCCAGCAGCTTGGATGGCCGCTCTAACTATGGCTACACCTTC,CASSLDGRSNYGYTF
TRBJ1-2,TRBV7-8,TRBD1,NA,TGTGCCAGCAGCTTAGCCCCCGGGACAGGGGGCAGTGGCTACACCTTC,CASSLAPGTGGSGYTF
TRBJ2-7,TRBV3-1,TRBD1,few,TGTGCCAGCAGCCTTCCGGACAGGCCCTACGAGCAGTACTTC,CASSLPDRPYEQYF
TRBJ2-2,TRBV2,NA,few,TGTGCCAGCAGTGAGAGTGGCGGGGAGCTGTTTTTT,CASSESGGELFF
TRBJ2-7,TRBV5-1,TRBD2,NA,TGCGCCAGCAGCTTGGATAGCGGGGGGGTCCTTTCCTACGAGCAGTACTTC,CASSLDSGGVLSYEQYF
TRBJ2-2,TRBV7-9,NA,many,TGTGCCAGCAGTTTAGGCCCCGGGGAGCTGTTTTTT,CASSLGPGELFF
TRBJ2-3,TRBV18,NA,NA,TGTGCCAGCTCACCAAAGGGGCGCAAGCAGTATTTT,CASSPKGRKQYF
TRBJ1-5,TRBV7-8,NA,few,TGTGCCAGCAGCCGTGAGCGGGGACCCAATCAGCCCCAGCATTTT,CASSRERGPNQPQHF
TRBJ2-1,TRBV15,NA,few,TGTGCCACCAGCAGAGATGTGGGGGGCCCCTACAATGAGCAGTTCTTC,CATSRDVGGPYNEQFF
TRBJ2-2,TRBV6-2/TRBV6-3,NA,NA,TGTGCCAGCAGTTACTCGATCAGCACCGGGGAGCTGTTTTTT,CASSYSISTGELFF
TRBJ2-3,TRBV5-5,TRBD1,NA,TGTGCCAGCAGCCGACAGGGGTGGACAGATACGCAGTATTTT,CASSRQGWTDTQYF
TRBJ1-1,TRBV7-2,NA,few,TGTGCCAGCAGCTTAGCGCTCTTCAGACAGGCTGAAGCTTTCTTT,CASSLALFRQAEAFF
TRBJ2-3,TRBV20-1,TRBD2,NA,TGCAGTGCCGGGACTAGCGGGACTAGCACAGATACGCAGTATTTT,CSAGTSGTSTDTQYF
TRBJ2-2,TRBV5-5,NA,NA,TGTGCCAGCAGCTGGGGAACAGGGACCACCGGGGAGCTGTTTTTT,CASSWGTGTTGELFF
TRBJ1-1,TRBV12-3/TRBV12-4,NA,few,TGTGCCAGCAGTCCCCGAGTGGACACTGAAGCTTTCTTT,CASSPRVDTEAFF
TRBJ1-1,TRBV20-1,NA,many,TGCAGTGCTAGCGGGAATGAGGGGAACACTGAAGCTTTCTTT,CSASGNEGNTEAFF
TRBJ2-1,TRBV18,NA,NA,TGTGCCAGCTCACCCCCGCCCCGCAATGAGCAGTTCTTC,CASSPPPRNEQFF
TRBJ1-2,TRBV5-6,NA,NA,TGTGCAAGCAGGAAAAGGGACTATGGCTACACCTTC,CASRKRDYGYTF
TRBJ2-4,TRBV11-3,TRBD2,NA,TGTGCCAGCAGCTTAGGAACCTGGGGACTAGCGGGGGCGCCCCGTCCCAAAAACATTCAGTACTTC,CASSLGTWGLAGAPRPKNIQYF
TRBJ2-5,TRBV15,NA,few,TGTGCCACCAGCACAGGGCTAGAGACCCAGTACTTC,CATSTGLETQYF
TRBJ2-1,TRBV29-1,TRBD1,NA,TGCAGCGTGGGGGGACAGGGTACTGAGCAGTTCTTC,CSVGGQGTEQFF
TRBJ1-1,TRBV5-1,NA,few,TGCGCCAGCAGACGGGGACGGACGAACACTGAAGCTTTCTTT,CASRRGRTNTEAFF
TRBJ2-1,TRBV7-9,NA,few,TGTGCCAGCAGCCCCAAGGTTCGGGAGCGAAATGAGCAGTTCTTC,CASSPKVRERNEQFF
TRBJ1-3,TRBV4-1,TRBD1,few,TGCGCCAGCAGCCGGGAGAGGGGGCTGGACACCATATATTTT,CASSRERGLDTIYF
TRBJ1-5,TRBV4-1,NA,NA,TGCGCCAGCAGCCCGCAGGGGCAGGGCAATCAGCCCCAGCATTTT,CASSPQGQGNQPQHF
TRBJ1-2,TRBV3-1,NA,NA,TGTGCCAGCAGCCAATGGAACTATGGCTACACCTTC,CASSQWNYGYTF
TRBJ2-3,TRBV5-1,TRBD2,many,TGCGCCAGCAGTAGGATAGGACTAGCGGGGACTACAGATACGCAGTATTTT,CASSRIGLAGTTDTQYF
TRBJ1-2,TRBV10-3,NA,few,TGTGCCATCAGTGATGAGTGGGGCTACACCTTC,CAISDEWGYTF
TRBJ1-1,TRBV13,NA,NA,TGTGCCAGCAGCTCCCCGGACAGCGACAGGACGGCTTTCTTT,CASSSPDSDRTAFF
TRBJ2-1,TRBV29-1,TRBD2,NA,TGCAGCTCCTGGCGGGGGGAATTAGCGGGGGCTTACAATGAGCAGTTCTTC,CSSWRGELAGAYNEQFF
TRBJ1-2,TRBV5-1,TRBD1,NA,TGCGCCAGCAGCCTCAGACGCCGGGACAGGGATGGCTACACCTTC,CASSLRRRDRDGYTF
TRBJ2-2,TRBV2,TRBD2,few,TGTGCCAGCAGGGGTAGCGGGGGGGCGAACACCGGGGAGCTGTTTTTT,CASRGSGGANTGELFF
TRBJ1-2,TRBV10-1,NA,NA,TGCGCCAGCCCGACTACCCGGGACCACTATGGCTACACCTTC,CASPTTRDHYGYTF
TRBJ2-1,TRBV6-5,TRBD2,few,TGTGCCAGCAGTTACGGGACTAGAACGTTCTTC,CASSYGTRTFF
TRBJ1-4,TRBV4-3,NA,many,TGCGCCAGCAGCCGAGCACGTGGGGGGGAAAAACTGTTTTTT,CASSRARGGEKLFF
TRBJ1-6,TRBV7-9,NA,NA,TGTGCCAGCAGCTCACAACGGACAGATGCTAATTCACCCCTCCACTTT,CASSSQRTDANSPLHF
TRBJ1-1,TRBV4-3,NA,NA,TGCGCCAGCAGCCAAGGGCAGGGGTTTGAAGCTTTCTTT,CASSQGQGFEAFF
TRBJ1-1,TRBV6-5,NA,few,TGTGCCAGCAGAGATGGGCGGACTGAAGCTTTCTTT,CASRDGRTEAFF
TRBJ2-5,TRBV20-1,TRBD1,NA,TGCAGTGCTAGAGGGGGGACAGGGGGGCCCCAAGAGACCCAGTACTTC,CSARGGTGGPQETQYF
TRBJ1-1,TRBV12-3/TRBV12-4,NA,many,TGTGCCAGCAGACCGACACGAATAACTGAAGCTTTCTTT,CASRPTRITEAFF
TRBJ2-6,TRBV7-8,NA,few,TGTGCCAGCAGCTTAGTCCTGTCTGGGGCCAACGTCCTGACTTTC,CASSLVLSGANVLTF
TRBJ1-1,TRBV3-1,NA,NA,TGTGCCAGCAGCCAAGATCCGGGGGGAAGGACTGAAGCTTTCTTT,CASSQDPGGRTEAFF
TRBJ1-1,TRBV5-1,NA,NA,TGCGCCAGCAGCTTGGGTATCGATTTGGGCACTGAAGCTTTCTTT,CASSLGIDLGTEAFF